This T cell receptor beta chain was identified during a study of regulatory T cells in long-lasting Graves disease (dated by TCRdb to the early 2020s). In the study overall: Newly diagnosed Graves' disease patients had taken antithyroid drugs for less than 3 months. Peripheral blood TCR sequencing and RNA sequencing compared persistent Graves' disease patients with newly diagnosed Graves' disease patients. The study took place in China and was registered as a clinical trial. A total of 33 samples underwent TCR sequencing: about 13 from persistent and some 20 from newly diagnosed Graves' disease patients. Paper-wide results and their limitations: The study examined only peripheral blood because the primary lesion, thyroid tissue, could not be accessed. Persistent Graves' disease patients showed lower TCR Shannon entropy and fewer highly expanded clones than newly diagnosed patients, suggesting clonal expansion. Patients with persistent disease shared more public clonotypes (fewer than 3,000) than newly diagnosed patients did (966). Preferential use of TRBV28, TRBJ1-2 and TRBJ2-5 was observed in persistent disease, whereas TRBV20-1 and TRBJ2-1 were favored in newly diagnosed disease. The authors acknowledged the small sample size as a limitation that may reduce accuracy. Sequencing and analysis were limited to the TCR beta chain.

Comment on this clonotype: Its antigen is currently not known. No base quality information exists; no much larger clone differs at one position.

Taken with the paper, the label for time point translates to: newly diagnosed GD, antithyroid drugs for less than 3 months. RNA was extracted from PBMCs in TRIzol for both TCR sequencing and RNA sequencing. The diagnosis of Graves' disease was made according to American Thyroid Association guidelines. Recruitment of patients was carried out at an endocrinology department in Xi'an, China. Each patient gave approximately 10 milliliters of peripheral blood, collected in an EDTA anticoagulant tube. Ficoll Paque Plus density gradient separation was used to isolate PBMCs, and no further T cell sorting was done. RNA quality was checked with an Agilent 2100 Bioanalyzer and agarose gel, and concentration with a NanoDrop 2000. Library preparation was by multiplex PCR. Sequencing used an Illumina HiSeq 4000. To build TCR beta libraries, CDR3 regions were amplified by Arm-PCR using iRepertoire HTBI primers. Before sequencing, the PCR products underwent gel purification. In the original analysis: Across samples, roughly 60 TRBV and roughly 15 TRBJ segments were identified and used for gene usage analysis of CDR3 amino acid clonotypes. Filtered high-quality paired reads were merged into contigs using COPE and FqMerger. BLAST was used to align contigs to the IMGT TRBV, TRBD and TRBJ reference genes, and CDR3 was defined following IMGT. Clonotypes above 0.1% frequency were classified as highly expanded clones. Repertoire diversity was measured by Shannon entropy, and V-J evenness by the Gini coefficient. A clonotype was considered public if more than one individual shared it. Clones were called with MiXCR by TCRdb after fastp trimmed the public reads at Q25, and only in-frame beta chains were retained. Rows matching on CDR3 protein sequence are summarized as one entry with the most common DNA and genes. The V and J calls, along with clone size, are taken from TCRdb and not from the paper's own processing. The sample contains roughly 500,000 distinct CDR3 sequences, approximately 14% of them found a single time. Approximately 17% of the sample is taken by the ten largest.

The V end loses 3 bases and the J end loses 5 bases, and a stretch of 8 bases separates them. For CDR1 and CDR2, the germline V gene lists SNHLY and FYNNEI. The CDR3 covers 13 residues, taking in both the cysteine and the phenylalanine. Only the CDR3 part of the read is kept: 39 bases, read in frame from the first base. The data were also submitted as part of a second study, on T cells in Graves' hyperthyroidism and ophthalmopathy. The second study reports: Graves' hyperthyroidism was defined as stable when no progression to ophthalmopathy occurred over 18 months of follow-up. The hyperthyroidism patients were between 18 and 65 years old and newly diagnosed, with a disease duration of less than 2 months. Patients with uncontrolled infections, other autoimmune diseases, pregnancy or lactation were excluded. Diagnoses relied on clinical symptoms, serum thyroxine and TRAb, thyroid ultrasound and orbital computed tomography. The first round of RT-PCR for the TCR CDR3 was performed with the HTBI primer set and the Qiagen OneStep RT-PCR kit. Most expanded thyroid clonotypes (frequency above 0.001) were also found in blood, which suggests that blood repertoires may mirror thyroid immune responses. A model built on a 13 V-J signature distinguished ophthalmopathy from stable hyperthyroidism, reaching around 90% sensitivity and about 81% specificity in cross-validation and 80%/75% in testing. In validation, the model predicted progression to ophthalmopathy with over 65% sensitivity and around 72% specificity, a median of about 6 months before onset. To identify TCR V-J signatures that set the groups apart, the researchers used a discovery cohort of more than 95 patients, made up of roughly 40 with Graves' ophthalmopathy and about 60 with stable Graves' hyperthyroidism. Prospective prediction of ophthalmopathy was tested in an independent validation cohort consisting of about 19 hyperthyroidism patients and more than 15 patients who later progressed to ophthalmopathy. For training and testing, the approximately 97 patients in the discovery cohort were randomly divided in a 7:3 ratio. In six Graves' hyperthyroidism patients, the study also compared T-cell repertoires from thyroid tissue with T-cell repertoires from blood. Following sampling, methimazole starting at 30 mg daily was given to hyperthyroidism patients, and high-dose intravenous methylprednisolone was given to ophthalmopathy patients. Libraries were constructed in a second round of multiplex PCR, after which size selection and purification were carried out. Paired-end sequencing of the libraries was performed with 100 bp reads on an Illumina HiSeq2000. SOAPnuke was used to process the raw data, removing reads that contained adapters or uncalled bases, had a mean Phred below 15, or lacked an exact match to the constant primer or identifier. High-quality paired reads were merged with COPE v1.2.5, and unique nucleotide sequences were defined as clonotypes. MiTCR v1.1 was used to align clonotypes to the IMGT TRBV, TRBD and TRBJ reference segments. Only V-J combinations with frequency above 0.0001, covering about 99% of repertoires, were analysed. A TCS score was defined as the ratio between F50 (clonal expansion) and ExV (chaos), using BLOSUM62-based TCRdist between CDR3 peptides within each V-J. Welch's t-statistics and random forest reduced roughly 540 V-J features to 10 to 15, which were used in a naive Bayes classifier (R e1071). No statistical method was used to set the sample size in advance, and investigators knew the group allocation. According to the paper, TCR Vbeta CDR3 sequencing was carried out on 135 peripheral blood samples, which came from 40 to 45 ophthalmopathy, 70 to 80 hyperthyroidism and approximately 17 progressor patients.

The rearranged chain carries TRBV2 and TRBJ1-5; TRBD1 is perhaps the D gene, given 5 matching bases. This sequence was found in a woman between 50 and 59 years old with Graves disease. Donor details come from another sample of the same person, matched by shared clones. The source material was peripheral blood mononuclear cells (PBMCs), sampled at new diagnosis, from a patient treated with antithyroid drugs. The nucleotide sequence reads as follows: TGTGCCAGCAGTGAGGGGACCTATCAGCCCCAGCATTTT. Translated, it gives CASSEGTYQPQHF.